The source of this TCR beta chain is a study of cytomegalovirus exposure and HLA in healthy donors (dated by TCRdb to between 2016 and 2019). For the study in its entirety: An earlier analysis of approximately 590 of the donors reported 250 to 300 Gb of sequence data and about 100 million unique TCR beta sequences from 150 million to 200 million T cells. Roughly 290 gigabases of sequencing data and tens of millions of unique TCR sequences made up an early release that covered around 640 HLA-typed donors. The genetic ancestry cluster associated with self-reported Caucasian donors included over 65% of the 398 genotyped donors. The aim of the study was to test whether cataloging public T cell receptors could identify signatures of past pathogen exposure. The T cell repertoires of 666 subjects were profiled by immunosequencing and related to cytomegalovirus serostatus. Along with the roughly 670-subject first cohort, a separate validation cohort of over a hundred different subjects was used. To predict cytomegalovirus infection status, the study combined high-throughput TCR immunosequencing, statistical association of individual TCRs with disease status, and machine learning. To study patterns of TCR occurrence, a later analysis re-analyzed previously published TCR beta repertoires from several hundred donors and added high-resolution HLA genotyping. Rather than using new phenotypic data, the later analysis identified candidate immune exposures from TCR beta sequences and from how often those sequences occurred across donors. In an earlier analysis of roughly 580 of the donors, high-throughput TCR beta sequencing was used to judge whether each TCR beta V gene segment behaved as functional or pseudogenic. Donor age, sex, ethnicity and CMV serostatus were collected together with the repertoire data. A later genetic analysis took genome-wide SNP genotypes for about 55% of the roughly 670 donors and used that subset as a discovery cohort. Every repertoire in the discovery cohort had been generated on one and the same sequencing platform. Class I and class II HLA loci were covered by the typing at four-digit resolution. Typing coverage differed by locus: A, B, C, DRB1 and DQB1 were typed in roughly 629-640 donors, DQA1 in roughly 510, DPA1 in approximately 600, and DPB1 in approximately 450. Because of strong linkage in the cohort, four or five DR-DQ haplotypes were treated as single units for association and clustering. Among roughly 370 genotyped donors of the cohort, an average of around 240,000 unique TCR beta nucleotide sequences were sequenced per donor, roughly 20% of them non-productive. Here is what the overall study found, with its caveats: According to a later analysis, most CMV-associated TCR beta chains appeared to be HLA-restricted, and the HLA associations seemed to be driven largely by CMV exposure. Because counts were too low, about 18 rarely observed V segments, including chromosome 9 orphons, were left out of the earlier analysis of some 600 of the donors. A later analysis found that HLA-associated TCR beta chains were more clonally expanded and had lower generation probabilities than equally common non-associated chains. In vitro tests confirmed that a few of the cytomegalovirus-associated TCR beta chains recognize cytomegalovirus antigens. When HLA alleles, especially DR and DQ, strongly co-occurred, attributing TCR associations to individual alleles was difficult. While some public TCRs were present in many individuals, most TCR sequences turned up only very rarely across donors. In an earlier analysis of fewer than 750 of the donors, most TCR beta V segments were observed in productive rearrangements about 87% or about 30% of the time, broadly matching IMGT annotations. The cohort was sequenced for TCR beta chains only, and without alpha or paired-chain data the features that could be detected were limited. Compared with the approximately 600-donor mean, donors in an Asian-associated ancestry cluster had fewer N-insertions in productive TCRs, according to a later genetic analysis. Cytomegalovirus status was reported to be diagnosed by the classifier with high specificity and sensitivity in both the original and validation cohorts. A later genetic analysis associated a missense DCLRE1C variant with V-gene and J-gene trimming of TCR beta chains, and an independent cohort replicated the association. CMV serostatus was the only immune exposure information available for the cohort. It was suggested by the authors that the approach could potentially be generalized to other disease states and immunological phenotypes. The study gave a list of 150 to 200 TCR beta chains associated with cytomegalovirus. In a later analysis, around 17,000 TCR beta sequences were associated with specific HLA alleles at a false discovery rate of 0.05. Because some donors lacked HLA typing at each locus, the association tests relied only on the typed subset. A further reported finding was that TCR beta sequences accurately predicted the HLA-A and HLA-B alleles for most subjects in the first cohort. Some IMGT-functional V segments, including TRBV6-2 and TRBV6-3, could not be told apart with the 87-base-pair reads, so those segments were excluded. Several of the top co-occurrence clusters appeared to be linked to parvovirus B19, influenza, CMV and Epstein-Barr virus, according to a later analysis. The presence/absence analyses assumed that sequencing depth was roughly uniform across donors, and that assumption may not be true. The sequencing pipeline was judged likely to have produced a cluster of highly shared sequence variants as a technical artifact. Correlated functional status among segregating V segments might be attributable to linkage disequilibrium, but an unknown experimental factor could not be ruled out. According to a later analysis, TCR association rates differed among HLA loci, with DRB1 alleles showing the most associated TCRs and HLA-C alleles showing the fewest.

The cohort was made up of roughly 670 healthy bone marrow donors. At the time of sampling, every cohort member was nominally healthy, though immune exposures that went unrecorded were likely present. The donor was CMV seropositive and belonged to the group of 250 to 350 seropositive cohort members. Each donor provided a peripheral blood sample, and peripheral blood mononuclear cells were used for TCR beta sequencing. The Qiagen DNeasy Blood Extraction Kit was used to extract genomic DNA from the blood cell samples. Per the germline V gene, SGDLS is the CDR1 and YYNGEE is the CDR2. From cysteine to phenylalanine, the CDR3 is 13 amino acids long. CDR3 DNA is the only sequence kept; it has 39 bases, read in frame from the first base. V and J lose 4 bases and 2 bases, and a span of 7 bases separates them. For this clone: Its antigen is unknown. No much larger clone exists at a distance of one base, and base qualities are not known.

Preparation of the library involved the immunoSEQ multiplex PCR assay. For the multiplex PCR, a mixture combining 60 forward primers for TCR Vbeta segments and 13 reverse primers for TCR Jbeta segments was used. The CDR3 region of rearranged TCR beta genes was amplified from genomic DNA by a multiplex PCR assay. On the Illumina HiSeq System, the amplified TCR beta libraries were sequenced as 87-base-pair reads. As for the original processing: In a later analysis, tens of millions of unique TCR beta chains were counted across the approximately 620 repertoires, and approximately 11 million of these chains were shared by at least two donors. To remove PCR and sequencing errors, raw reads were error-corrected and collapsed into unique sequences using a nearest-neighbor algorithm that merged closely related sequences. CDR3 sequences were aligned to IMGT reference sequences to assign V, D and J gene segments. For a sequence to be retained, a match of at least six nucleotides to both a V gene segment and a J gene segment was required. A rearrangement counted as productive if the CDR3 had no stop codons and remained in frame with V and J, and every other rearrangement counted as non-productive. Following IMGT convention, CDR3 was defined as the stretch from the second conserved V-encoded cysteine to the conserved J-encoded phenylalanine. Sequences without an unambiguous match to a single V gene segment were excluded from the earlier analysis of 450 to 650 of the donors. In an earlier analysis of about 590 of the donors, a V segment was called functional when productive rearrangements were above 56.7%, and segregating when the standard deviation between donors exceeded 5%. To diagnose cytomegalovirus status from the catalog of TCR beta chain sequences, a statistical classification framework was built. In a later analysis, V and J genes were assigned by comparing TCR nucleotide sequences against IMGT/GENE-DB human TR gene sequences. Using the TCRdist pipeline, a later analysis assigned CDR3 sequences along with most-parsimonious VDJ recombination scenarios. A later analysis defined each TCR beta chain by its CDR3 amino acid sequence plus V-gene family, and excluded reads lacking a unique V-gene family. In a later analysis, approximately 640 highly shared, low-generation-probability nucleotide sequences were removed to address suspected cross-contamination and a sequencing artifact. For each public chain, a later analysis derived a clonal expansion index from normalized ranks of inferred template counts within each repertoire. In a later analysis, generation probabilities were computed with a VDJ recombination model fitted to out-of-frame rearrangements, and the resulting probabilities were checked against IGoR. In a later analysis, TCR-TCR, TCR-HLA and TCR-CMV co-occurrence was scored with hypergeometric tests, and a repertoire-size bias correction was applied to TCR pairs. In a later analysis, false discovery rates were estimated by permuting HLA or CMV assignments 20 times. In a later analysis, co-occurring TCRs were grouped with DBSCAN, and TCRdist sequence similarity was added when clustering was performed within HLA-allele-positive subsets. Repertoires with fewer than 30,000 or more than 120,000 public chains were left out of co-occurrence clustering, as were five repertoires with anomalous nucleotide sharing. Not all clones reach the TCRdb copy of this immuneACCESS table, which keeps in-frame sequences only. Checked studies attribute under half of the gap to unresolved V genes and leave the rest unexplained. The D gene and trimming were derived from the DNA, and the V and J assignments and clone size from that table. Present in this sample are 90,000 to 130,000 clones, about 80% of which were seen just once. The top ten clonotypes cover around 2.9% of the sample.

The sample comprised PBMCs. The sequence is built from TRBV9 and TRBJ2-4, with the D gene uncertain. The clonotype originates from a woman in her fifties or sixties in good health and CMV-seropositive. The sequence in DNA is TGTGCCAGCAGCCCTCCTTCCAAAAACATTCAGTACTTC. The encoded protein is CASSPPSKNIQYF.